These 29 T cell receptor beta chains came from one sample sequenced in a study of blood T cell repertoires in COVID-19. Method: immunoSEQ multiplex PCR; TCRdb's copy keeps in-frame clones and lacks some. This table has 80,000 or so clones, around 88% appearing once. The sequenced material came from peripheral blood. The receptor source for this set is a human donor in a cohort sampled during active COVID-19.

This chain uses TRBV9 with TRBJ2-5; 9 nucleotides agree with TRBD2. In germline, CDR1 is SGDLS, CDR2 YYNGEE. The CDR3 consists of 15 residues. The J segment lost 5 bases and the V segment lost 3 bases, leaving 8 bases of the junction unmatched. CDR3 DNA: TGTGCCAGCAGCGCAGGCCTAGCGGGGCTTGAGACCCAGTACTTC. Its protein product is CASSAGLAGLETQYF.

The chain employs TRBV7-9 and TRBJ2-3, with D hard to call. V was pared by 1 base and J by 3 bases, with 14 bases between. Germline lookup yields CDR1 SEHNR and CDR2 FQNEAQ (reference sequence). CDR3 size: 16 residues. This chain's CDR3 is CASSLVMVLETDTQYF. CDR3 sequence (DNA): TGTGCCAGCAGCTTAGTTATGGTTCTGGAGACAGATACGCAGTATTTT.

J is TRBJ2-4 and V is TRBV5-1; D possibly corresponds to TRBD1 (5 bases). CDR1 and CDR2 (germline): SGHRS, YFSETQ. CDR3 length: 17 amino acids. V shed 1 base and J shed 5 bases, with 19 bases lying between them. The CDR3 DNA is TGCGCCAGCAGCTTGTGGGGTTCCGGACAAAGGGAAAACATTCAGTACTTC. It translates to CASSLWGSGQRENIQYF.

CDR3 amino acids: CASSFTGFYGYTF. In nucleotides, the CDR3 is TGTGCCAGCAGCTTTACCGGGTTCTATGGCTACACCTTC. The chain carries TRBV11-2 and TRBJ1-2; D remains unclear. The CDR3 covers 13 residues. CDR1 is SGHAT, CDR2 FQNNGV, per germline. Trimming removed 3 bases from V and 4 bases from J, with 9 bases in between.

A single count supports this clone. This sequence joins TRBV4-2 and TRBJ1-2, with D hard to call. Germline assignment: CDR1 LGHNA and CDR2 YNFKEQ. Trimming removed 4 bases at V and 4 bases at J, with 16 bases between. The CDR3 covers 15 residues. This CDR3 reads CASSPPQEDFYGYTF. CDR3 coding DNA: TGTGCCAGCAGCCCCCCCCAGGAAGATTTCTATGGCTACACCTTC.

CDR3 DNA: TGTGCCAGCAGCCCAAAGACAGGGGTGGGGCACACAGATACGCAGTATTTT. Translation gives CASSPKTGVGHTDTQYF. The chain joins TRBV11-2 to TRBJ2-3; TRBD1 matches 8 bases. V shed 5 bases and J 2 bases; nucleotides not matched to a gene: 12. Germline V CDR1 and CDR2: SGHAT, FQNNGV. This CDR3 has 17 amino acids.

CDR3 nucleotide sequence: TGTGCCAGCAGTGAAGAGAGTTTTAGGGCAGGGGGCTCTGGAAACACCATATATTTT. It yields the protein CASSEESFRAGGSGNTIYF. The chain joins TRBV6-1 to TRBJ1-3; 7 bases match TRBD1. CDR1 MNHNS and CDR2 SASEGT come from the germline V gene. The CDR3 consists of 19 residues. V was clipped by 1 base and J by 0 bases; unmatched bases: 12.

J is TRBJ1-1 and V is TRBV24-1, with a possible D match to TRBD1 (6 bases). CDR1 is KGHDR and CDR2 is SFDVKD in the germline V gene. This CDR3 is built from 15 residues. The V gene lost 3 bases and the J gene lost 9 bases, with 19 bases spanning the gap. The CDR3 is CATSDRDGQRGKAFF. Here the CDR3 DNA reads TGTGCCACCAGTGATAGGGACGGGCAAAGGGGGAAAGCTTTCTTT.

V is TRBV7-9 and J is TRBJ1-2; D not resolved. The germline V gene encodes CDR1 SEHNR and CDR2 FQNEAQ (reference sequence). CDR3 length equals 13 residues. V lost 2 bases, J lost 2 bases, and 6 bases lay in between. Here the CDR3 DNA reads TGTGCCAGCAGCTTATCACAGAACTATGGCTACACCTTC. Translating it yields CASSLSQNYGYTF.

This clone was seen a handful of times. The CDR3: CASRPMTGSTTEAFF. Here the CDR3 DNA reads TGTGCCAGCAGGCCAATGACAGGGTCGACCACTGAAGCTTTCTTT. This chain joins TRBV2 and TRBJ1-1; 7 nucleotides agree with TRBD1. Per the germline V gene, CDR1 is SNHLY and CDR2 is FYNNEI. The CDR3 runs 15 residues. With V trimmed by 6 bases and J by 4 bases, 11 bases remained unmatched.

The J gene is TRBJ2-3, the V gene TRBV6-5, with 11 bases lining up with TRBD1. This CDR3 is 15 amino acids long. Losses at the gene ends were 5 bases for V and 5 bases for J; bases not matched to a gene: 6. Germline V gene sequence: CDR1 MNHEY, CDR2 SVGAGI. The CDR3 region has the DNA TGTGCCAGCAGTACTGGACAGGGGGCAGAAGATACGCAGTATTTT. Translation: CASSTGQGAEDTQYF.

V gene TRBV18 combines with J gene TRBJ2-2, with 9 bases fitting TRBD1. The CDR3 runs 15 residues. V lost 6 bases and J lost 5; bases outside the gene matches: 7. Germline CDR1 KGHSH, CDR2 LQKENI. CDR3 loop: CASSLGQGRTGELFF. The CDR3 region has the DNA TGTGCCAGCTCCCTTGGACAGGGGAGGACCGGGGAGCTGTTTTTT.

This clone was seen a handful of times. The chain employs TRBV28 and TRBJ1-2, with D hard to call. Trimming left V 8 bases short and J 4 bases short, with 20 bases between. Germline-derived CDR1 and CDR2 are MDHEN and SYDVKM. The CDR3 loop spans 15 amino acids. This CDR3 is CASCPQSVRGYGYTF. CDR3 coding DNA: TGTGCCAGCTGCCCTCAGTCGGTCCGGGGCTATGGCTACACCTTC.

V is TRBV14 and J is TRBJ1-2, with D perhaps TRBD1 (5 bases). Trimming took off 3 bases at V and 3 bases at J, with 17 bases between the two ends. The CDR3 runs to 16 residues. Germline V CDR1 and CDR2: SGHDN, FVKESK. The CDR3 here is CASSQGGREEYYGYTF. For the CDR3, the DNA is TGTGCCAGCAGCCAGGGGGGGAGGGAGGAATACTATGGCTACACCTTC.

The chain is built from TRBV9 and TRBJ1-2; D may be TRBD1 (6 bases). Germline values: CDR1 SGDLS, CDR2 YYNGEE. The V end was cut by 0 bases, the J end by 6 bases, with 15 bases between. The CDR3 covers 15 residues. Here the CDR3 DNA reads TGTGCCAGCAGCGTAGTCGGGGGGGGCAGCGATGGCTACACCTTC. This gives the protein CASSVVGGGSDGYTF.

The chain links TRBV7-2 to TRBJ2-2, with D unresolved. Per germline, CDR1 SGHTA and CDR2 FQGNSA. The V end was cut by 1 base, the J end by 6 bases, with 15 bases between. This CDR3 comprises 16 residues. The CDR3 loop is CASSLVSTQQSGELFF. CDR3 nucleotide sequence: TGTGCCAGCAGCTTAGTATCGACTCAGCAGTCCGGGGAGCTGTTTTTT.

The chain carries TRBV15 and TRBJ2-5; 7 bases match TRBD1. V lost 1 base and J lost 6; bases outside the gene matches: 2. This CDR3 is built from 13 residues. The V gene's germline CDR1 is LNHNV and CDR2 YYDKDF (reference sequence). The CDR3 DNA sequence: TGTGCCACCAGCAGAGGACAGGGAAAGACCCAGTACTTC. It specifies CATSRGQGKTQYF.

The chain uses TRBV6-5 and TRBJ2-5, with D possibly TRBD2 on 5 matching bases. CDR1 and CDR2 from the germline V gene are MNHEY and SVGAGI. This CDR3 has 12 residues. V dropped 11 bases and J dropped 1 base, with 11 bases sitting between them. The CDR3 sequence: CAGSGSQETQYF. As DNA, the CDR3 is TGTGCCGGATCGGGATCCCAAGAGACCCAGTACTTC.

The CDR3 DNA reads TGTGCCAGCAGCAAAGAAGGGACAGGGATTGGAGAGACCCAGTACTTC. It is translated as CASSKEGTGIGETQYF. The rearrangement uses TRBV21-1 and TRBJ2-5; the table gives TRBD1 as D, unverified against the DNA. TRBV21-1 is labeled a pseudogene. The CDR3 sequence is 16 residues long.

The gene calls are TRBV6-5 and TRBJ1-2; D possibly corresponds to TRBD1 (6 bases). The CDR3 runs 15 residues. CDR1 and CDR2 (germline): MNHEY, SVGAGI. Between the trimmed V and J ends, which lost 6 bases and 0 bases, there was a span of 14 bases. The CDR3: CASRMDSTTNYGYTF. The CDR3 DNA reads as TGTGCCAGCAGGATGGACAGTACTACTAACTATGGCTACACCTTC.

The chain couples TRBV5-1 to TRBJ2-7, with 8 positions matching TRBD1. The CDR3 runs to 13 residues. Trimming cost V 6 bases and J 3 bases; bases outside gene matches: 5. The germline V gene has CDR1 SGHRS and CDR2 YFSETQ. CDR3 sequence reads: CASTGQGGYEQYF. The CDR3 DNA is TGCGCCAGCACCGGACAGGGAGGCTACGAGCAGTACTTC.

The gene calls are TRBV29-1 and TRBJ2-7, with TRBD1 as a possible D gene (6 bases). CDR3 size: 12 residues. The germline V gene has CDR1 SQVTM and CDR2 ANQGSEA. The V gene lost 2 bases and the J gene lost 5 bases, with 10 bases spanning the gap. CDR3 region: CSVETGRDEQYF. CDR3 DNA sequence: TGCAGCGTTGAAACAGGGAGAGACGAGCAGTACTTC.

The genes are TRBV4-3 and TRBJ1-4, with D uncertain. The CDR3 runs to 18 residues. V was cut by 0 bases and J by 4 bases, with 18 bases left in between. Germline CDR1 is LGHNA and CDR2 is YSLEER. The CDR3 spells CASSQDPWRASNNEKLFF. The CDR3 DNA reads TGCGCCAGCAGCCAAGATCCGTGGAGGGCGTCTAATAATGAAAAACTGTTTTTT.

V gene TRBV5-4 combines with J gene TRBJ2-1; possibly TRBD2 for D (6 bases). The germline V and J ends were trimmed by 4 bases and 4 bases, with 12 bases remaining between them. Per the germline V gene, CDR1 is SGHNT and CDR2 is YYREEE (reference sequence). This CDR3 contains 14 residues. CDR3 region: CASSDGTLYNEQFF. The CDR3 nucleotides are TGTGCCAGCAGCGACGGGACTCTATACAATGAGCAGTTCTTC.

CDR3 DNA: TGTGCCAGCTCACCCTTACAGGGCTACAATGAGCAGTTCTTC. Protein: CASSPLQGYNEQFF. The chain recombines TRBV18 with TRBJ2-1; a possible D gene is TRBD1 (6 bases). V lost 3 bases and J lost 3, with 9 bases in between. Germline V CDR1 and CDR2: KGHSH, LQKENI. This CDR3 spans 14 amino acids.

The CDR3 spells CASSQEILAGGKGDTQYF. The CDR3 DNA follows: TGTGCCAGCAGCCAAGAAATACTAGCGGGAGGAAAAGGAGATACGCAGTATTTT. The chain couples TRBV3-1 (or the pseudogene TRBV3-2) to TRBJ2-3; 12 nucleotides line up with TRBD2. The trim removed 0 bases at V and 5 bases at J, leaving 9 bases unmatched. CDR1 is LGHDT, CDR2 YNNKEL, per germline (reference sequence). CDR3 size: 18 residues.

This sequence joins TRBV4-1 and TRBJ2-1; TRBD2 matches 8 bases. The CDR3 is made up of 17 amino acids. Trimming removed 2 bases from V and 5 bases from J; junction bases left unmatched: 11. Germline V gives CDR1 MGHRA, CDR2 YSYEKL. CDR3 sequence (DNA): TGCGCCAGCAGCCAACCCCCCGGACTAGCCGGGGACAATGAGCAGTTCTTC. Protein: CASSQPPGLAGDNEQFF.

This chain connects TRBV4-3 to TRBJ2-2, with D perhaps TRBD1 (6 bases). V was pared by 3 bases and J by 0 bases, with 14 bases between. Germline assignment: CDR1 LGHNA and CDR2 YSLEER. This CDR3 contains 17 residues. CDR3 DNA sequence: TGCGCCAGCAGCCATCCCACCGGGACACCGAACACCGGGGAGCTGTTTTTT. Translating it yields CASSHPTGTPNTGELFF.

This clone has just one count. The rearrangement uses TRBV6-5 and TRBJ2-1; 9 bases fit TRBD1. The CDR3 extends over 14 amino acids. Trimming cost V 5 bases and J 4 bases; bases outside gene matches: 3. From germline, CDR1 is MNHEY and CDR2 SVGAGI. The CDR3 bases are TGTGCCAGCAGTCAGACAGGGGGGTACAATGAGCAGTTCTTC. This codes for CASSQTGGYNEQFF.